These 5 T cell receptor beta chains were sequenced from one sample in a study of regulatory T cells in long-lasting Graves disease (dated by TCRdb to the early 2020s). The time point label, read with the paper, signifies: newly diagnosed GD, antithyroid drugs for less than 3 months. RNA was extracted from PBMCs in TRIzol for both TCR sequencing and RNA sequencing. The library was prepared using multiplex PCR. These reads were obtained on an Illumina HiSeq 4000. iRepertoire HTBI primers and Arm-PCR amplification of CDR3 regions were used to construct TCR beta libraries. Using fastp trimming at Q25 and MiXCR clonotype assembly, TCRdb reanalyzed the public sequencing data and kept in-frame beta chains. Each CDR3 protein gets just one entry, which takes the most common genes and DNA from the rows behind it. The sample table records hundreds of thousands of distinct CDR3 sequences; roughly a sixth of these occur just once. The ten largest clones represent 12% of the sample.

The data were also submitted as part of a second study, on T cells in Graves' hyperthyroidism and ophthalmopathy.

Sequenced material: peripheral blood mononuclear cells (PBMCs), taken at new diagnosis, from a patient treated with antithyroid drugs. The receptors come from a man between 18 and 35 years old with Graves disease. Donor details come from another sample of the same person, matched by shared clones.

Ten or more counts support this clonotype. The chain joins TRBV27 to TRBJ2-7, with 9 bases identical to TRBD1. The CDR3 is 15 amino acids. V lost 2 bases, J lost 7 bases, and 9 bases stayed unmatched. The V gene's germline CDR1 is MNHEY and CDR2 SMNVEV (reference sequence). CDR3 DNA sequence: TGTGCCAGCAGTTTAAGCGGACAGGGGTGGACAGAGCAGTACTTC. The encoded protein is CASSLSGQGWTEQYF.

In its sample, this clonotype was seen a few times. This rearrangement joins TRBV29-1 to TRBJ2-3; D unclear. With 1 base removed from V and 5 bases from J, the gap between germline ends came to 1 base. CDR3 length: 10 amino acids. CDR1 is SQVTM, CDR2 ANQGSEA, per germline. The DNA of the CDR3 is TGCAGCGTTGAAGTAGATACGCAGTATTTT. It specifies CSVEVDTQYF.

There are many counts of this clonotype. The rearrangement joins TRBV12-3 or TRBV12-4 to TRBJ2-7; D not certain. V was cut by 8 bases and J by 0 bases, with 17 bases left in between. The CDR3 spans 15 residues. This CDR3 is CASGFVTANSYEQYF. CDR3 nucleotide sequence: TGTGCCAGCGGGTTCGTGACGGCAAACTCCTACGAGCAGTACTTC.

This clonotype was detected many times. The rearrangement links TRBV20-1 to TRBJ2-3, with D uncertain. The V and J ends lost 3 bases and 6 bases respectively, with 16 bases between them. CDR1 DFQATT and CDR2 SNEGSKA come from the germline V gene (reference sequence). This CDR3 is built from 14 residues. CDR3 protein: CSASPPLSADTQYF. CDR3 DNA: TGCAGTGCTAGTCCCCCATTGTCTGCGGATACGCAGTATTTT.

The rearrangement joins TRBV24-1 to TRBJ2-3; 9 positions agree with TRBD2. Germline CDR1 reads KGHDR; CDR2 reads SFDVKD. The CDR3 length is 16 residues. The trim removed 4 bases at V and 5 bases at J, leaving 9 bases unmatched. CDR3 nucleotide sequence: TGTGCCACCAGTGACGGCTCAAGCGGGAGGATAGATACGCAGTATTTT. Its translation: CATSDGSSGRIDTQYF.